This TCR beta chain was observed in a study of blood T cell repertoires in COVID-19 (dated by TCRdb to between 2020 and 2021). Some background on the complete study: Collaborator samples came from the United States, Italy and Spain and covered acute and convalescent phases of COVID-19. The material from the prospective study consisted of cDNA or gDNA derived from T cells, B-cell-depleted T cells, or PBMCs. The dataset comprised deeply sampled blood TCRbeta repertoires from subjects exposed to, actively infected with, or recovered from COVID-19. The repertoires were released in a freely available public database meant as a resource for research on the immune response to SARS-CoV-2. Samples came from the ongoing ImmuneRACE study (first 160 participants) plus 1,254 subjects from 6 global collaborators. Nearly every sample came with metadata listing a de-identified subject ID, COVID-19 status, age in years and sex. Where available, HLA class I and class II types were taken from metadata supplied by the sample provider and were not determined by assay-based typing.

The V end gives up 5 bases and the J end 6 bases, leaving 9 bases in the junction not matched to a gene. Reading from cysteine to phenylalanine, the CDR3 counts 17 amino acids. Solely the CDR3 DNA is kept, with 51 bases framed from the first base. CDR1 and CDR2 (LNHDA, SQIVND) derive from the germline V gene (reference sequence). Notes on this clone: What antigen it recognizes has not been identified. Qualities for individual bases were not recorded, and no much larger clone is one base off.

The immunoSEQ Assay, a bias-controlled multiplex PCR, was used to amplify TCRbeta CDR3 regions from genomic DNA. Per the authors' processing: The number of nucleated cells in each sample was estimated from the amplification of reference gene primers within the assay. Sequence reads were collapsed and filtered to measure the absolute abundance of every unique TCRbeta CDR3 rearrangement. Productive Simpson clonality was computed per sample as the square root of Simpson's diversity index over productive rearrangements. TCRdb took this table from immuneACCESS and kept in-frame rearrangements with V and J called. Such tables lack part of the clones; where checked against another copy, unresolved V genes explain under half of the gap, and the rest is unexplained. That table is the source of V, J and clone size, and D and trimming were worked out from the DNA. For this sample there are roughly 400,000 clones; 80% to 90% appear just once. The ten biggest clones cover roughly 1.1% of the sample.

Results the study describes overall, beyond this receptor: The quantity of clinical and demographic metadata differed by source and by participant and was supplied without curation.

In the prospective study, participants were about 18 to 89 years old, resided in about two dozen geographic areas of the United States, and were enrolled through a virtual design. Cohort assignment in the prospective study relied on participant-reported clinical history from a screening survey and a study questionnaire. Recovered participants in ImmuneRACE Cohort 3 were defined by two consecutive negative NP/OP PCR tests, clearance by a healthcare professional, or resolution of symptoms. In the prospective study, mobile phlebotomists collected whole blood, serum and a nasopharyngeal or oropharyngeal swab from each participant. Over a 2-month period, participants in the prospective study had the option of providing additional blood draws and questionnaires. Before DNA extraction, prospective study blood samples were shipped either frozen or at room temperature.

Specimen: PBMCs or T cells enriched from blood (not recorded which). The TCR was taken from a man aged 25-45 years who had recovered from COVID-19. The receptor chain draws on TRBV19 and TRBJ2-2; TRBD2 fits 13 bases in the junction. In nucleotides, the sequence is TGTGCCAGTAGTCCTTGGACTAGCGGGAGCTACCCCGGGGAGCTGTTTTTT. Its translation reads: CASSPWTSGSYPGELFF.